What follows are 21 T cell receptor beta chains derived from one specimen sequenced in a study of blood T cell repertoires in COVID-19 (TCRdb year 2020). Library preparation used the immunoSEQ multiplex PCR assay. TCRdb retrieved this table from immuneACCESS and kept in-frame rearrangements only. Not all clones are present; in checked studies, unresolved V genes account for under half, and no reason is known for the remainder. Recorded for this sample are a few hundred thousand clones; 70% to 90% of them occurred a single time. The leading ten clones occupy almost 4.5% of the sample. Sequencing was carried out using peripheral blood. The receptors shown here come from a man aged 45-65 years with acute or convalescent COVID-19.

The chain has TRBV6-1 and TRBJ1-1; TRBD1 might be the D (6 bases). The CDR3 extends over 15 amino acids. Germline V gene sequence: CDR1 MNHNS, CDR2 SASEGT. Trimming took off 2 bases at V and 4 bases at J, with 14 bases between the two ends. As DNA, the CDR3 is TGTGCCAGCAGTGAACAGGGGTTTCAGCGCACTGAAGCTTTCTTT. This encodes CASSEQGFQRTEAFF.

The chain combines TRBV19 with TRBJ1-5; 8 bases match TRBD1. The CDR3 contains 14 residues. Germline values: CDR1 LNHDA, CDR2 SQIVND (reference sequence). V was clipped by 5 bases and J by 3 bases; unmatched bases: 3. The CDR3 DNA is TGTGCCAGTAGTTGGACAGGGAACAATCAGCCCCAGCATTTT. Amino acids: CASSWTGNNQPQHF.

V is TRBV5-4 and J is TRBJ1-2; no firm D call. V gave up 4 bases and J gave up 4 bases, with 17 bases separating them. In germline, CDR1 is SGHNT, CDR2 YYREEE (reference sequence). The length of the CDR3 is 15 residues. CDR3 amino acids: CASSPEALGSYGYTF. The CDR3 DNA sequence: TGTGCCAGCAGCCCGGAAGCCTTAGGGAGCTATGGCTACACCTTC.

The gene calls are TRBV7-9 and TRBJ2-7; D is ambiguous. The CDR3 length is 12 residues. The germline CDR1 and CDR2 sequences are SEHNR and FQNEAQ (reference sequence). Trimming removed 4 bases at V and 4 bases at J, with 8 bases between. The CDR3 region has the DNA TGTGCCAGCAGCTCAATGGCTTACGAGCAGTACTTC. Encoded protein: CASSSMAYEQYF.

The V gene is TRBV6-5, the J gene TRBJ2-5, with 10 bases fitting TRBD2. V was pared by 3 bases and J by 5 bases, with 6 bases of the junction left unmatched. This CDR3 region has 15 residues. Germline CDR1 reads MNHEY; CDR2 reads SVGAGI. The CDR3 spells CASSYSGGPGETQYF. The CDR3 region has the DNA TGTGCCAGCAGTTATAGCGGGGGGCCCGGGGAGACCCAGTACTTC.

To note about this clone: Other DNA sequences in the sample encode the same CDR3. This chain joins TRBV18 and TRBJ1-1; TRBD1 is a possible D gene (6 bases). The CDR3 is 14 amino acids. V lost 3 bases, J lost 1 base, and 9 bases lay in between. Germline assignment: CDR1 KGHSH and CDR2 LQKENI. CDR3 sequence: CASSPDRKNTEAFF. CDR3 DNA sequence: TGTGCCAGCTCACCTGACAGGAAGAACACTGAAGCTTTCTTT.

The rearrangement links TRBV13 to TRBJ2-6; TRBD1 agrees at 7 bases. V dropped 5 bases and J dropped 2; count of bases not matched to a gene: 3. This CDR3 has 15 residues. Germline CDR1 reads PRHDT; CDR2 reads FYEKMQ (reference sequence). CDR3 DNA: TGTGCCAGCAGCCACAGGGGAACTGGGGCCAACGTCCTGACTTTC. It is translated as CASSHRGTGANVLTF.

This clone showed up just a few times. This chain links TRBV18 with TRBJ2-2; 9 nucleotides agree with TRBD1. Germline loops: CDR1 KGHSH, CDR2 LQKENI. The CDR3 has 15 residues. Losses at the gene ends were 5 bases for V and 2 bases for J; bases not matched to a gene: 3. The CDR3 DNA sequence: TGTGCCAGCTCAGGACAGGGGCTTAACACCGGGGAGCTGTTTTTT. It is translated as CASSGQGLNTGELFF.

The V gene is TRBV11-2, the J gene TRBJ2-3; unclear D gene. CDR1 is SGHAT and CDR2 is FQNNGV in the germline V gene. V was shortened by 1 base and J by 10 bases, with 12 bases between the two germline ends. The CDR3 spans 13 residues. CDR3: CASSLALRSPQYF. Here the CDR3 DNA reads TGTGCCAGCAGCTTAGCACTTCGGAGCCCGCAGTATTTT.

This chain links TRBV29-1 with TRBJ2-6, with unresolved D. The V gene's germline CDR1 is SQVTM and CDR2 ANQGSEA. The CDR3 has 12 amino acids. V was pared by 5 bases and J by 0 bases, with 2 bases between. CDR3 sequence: CSVLSGANVLTF. The CDR3 region has the DNA TGCAGCGTTCTCTCTGGGGCCAACGTCCTGACTTTC.

This clone was found once. The gene calls are TRBV18 and TRBJ2-1; 9 bases fit TRBD1. This CDR3 has 15 amino acids. The ends lost 3 bases at V and 3 bases at J; junction bases unmatched: 3. From germline, CDR1 is KGHSH and CDR2 LQKENI. CDR3 loop: CASSPMGQGYNEQFF. The CDR3 DNA reads as TGTGCCAGCTCACCTATGGGACAGGGCTACAATGAGCAGTTCTTC.

This clone was counted once. The genes are TRBV10-1 and TRBJ1-2; D perhaps matches TRBD1 (6 bases). Germline assignment: CDR1 WNHNN and CDR2 SYGVQD (reference sequence). The CDR3 has 12 amino acids. Trimming pared 4 bases from V and 8 bases from J, leaving 11 bases between. The CDR3 here is CASSATGGGYTF. The CDR3 nucleotides are TGCGCCAGCAGTGCGACAGGAGGCGGCTACACCTTC.

The V gene is TRBV9, the J gene TRBJ2-1, with 10 bases fitting TRBD2. This CDR3 region has 18 residues. Per the germline V gene, CDR1 is SGDLS and CDR2 is YYNGEE. V dropped 0 bases and J dropped 0; count of bases not matched to a gene: 6. CDR3 region: CASSVALAGASSYNEQFF. The DNA of the CDR3 is TGTGCCAGCAGCGTAGCCCTAGCGGGGGCGAGCTCCTACAATGAGCAGTTCTTC.

This clone was observed a handful of times. The genes are TRBV4-1 and TRBJ2-5; TRBD2 agrees at 13 bases. Germline CDR1 and CDR2: MGHRA and YSYEKL. This CDR3 has 15 residues. Unmatched junction bases numbered 4, after V lost 4 bases and J lost 5 bases. CDR3 region: CASSPLTSGGETQYF. In nucleotides, the CDR3 is TGCGCCAGCAGCCCTTTGACTAGCGGGGGGGAGACCCAGTACTTC.

The V and J genes are TRBV24-1 and TRBJ2-7; D is unresolved. This CDR3 is built from 12 residues. V was cut by 3 bases and J by 9 bases, with 11 bases left in between. CDR1 and CDR2 from the germline V gene are KGHDR and SFDVKD. CDR3 sequence: CATSDGEVLQYF. The DNA of the CDR3 is TGTGCCACCAGTGATGGAGAGGTTTTGCAGTACTTC.

V and J are TRBV5-8 and TRBJ2-1; a possible D gene is TRBD2 (5 bases). Germline CDR1 and CDR2: SGHTS and YDEGEE. The CDR3 is made up of 15 amino acids. The V gene lost 3 bases and the J gene lost 1 base, with 11 bases spanning the gap. The CDR3 here is CASSSLGASYNEQFF. Here the CDR3 DNA reads TGTGCCAGCAGCTCGTTGGGAGCTTCCTACAATGAGCAGTTCTTC.

The chain has TRBV11-3 and TRBJ2-7, with 7 bases aligning to TRBD1. Trimming removed 4 bases from V and 1 base from J; junction bases left unmatched: 4. Germline assignment: CDR1 SGHNT and CDR2 YENEEA. The CDR3 length is 14 residues. CDR3 region: CASSSGTDSYEQYF. CDR3 nucleotides: TGTGCCAGCAGCTCCGGGACAGATTCCTACGAGCAGTACTTC. Based on the CDR3 plus reference TRBV11-3 and TRBJ2-7, the full variable domain is EAGVVQSPRYKIIEKKQPVAFWCNPISGHNTLYWYLQNLGQGPELLIRYENEEAVDDSQLPKDRFSAERLKGVDSTLKIQPAELGDSAVYLCASSSGTDSYEQYFGPGTRLTVT.

The DNA for the CDR3 is TGTGCCAGCAGCCAAGATGCCCGTTCGGGGGAGGGGACTGAAGCTTTCTTT. It codes for CASSQDARSGEGTEAFF. V usage is TRBV4-2 and J usage is TRBJ1-1; the D gene is possibly TRBD1 (5 bases). The V end was cut by 0 bases, the J end by 5 bases, with 19 bases between. Looked up from germline, CDR1 is LGHNA and CDR2 is YNFKEQ. The CDR3 sequence is 17 residues long.

The chain has TRBV7-9 and TRBJ1-1, with 8 bases matching TRBD1. There are 15 residues in the CDR3. The germline gives CDR1 SEHNR, CDR2 FQNEAQ (reference sequence). V shed 4 bases, J shed 2 bases, and the junction held 6 bases outside the gene matches. In nucleotides, the CDR3 is TGTGCCAGCAGCTCGGGACAGGTGTTCAACACTGAAGCTTTCTTT. It translates to CASSSGQVFNTEAFF.

In its sample, this clone was seen once. The CDR3 DNA reads as TGTGCCAGCAGTCGACAGGACTACAATGAGCAGTTCTTC. Translation: CASSRQDYNEQFF. The rearrangement links TRBV6-5 to TRBJ2-1; tentatively, D is TRBD1 (6 bases). In germline, CDR1 is MNHEY, CDR2 SVGAGI. Trimming removed 5 bases from V and 3 bases from J, with 8 bases in between. The CDR3 sequence is 13 residues long.

This chain joins TRBV5-1 and TRBJ1-3, with D possibly matching TRBD1 (6 bases). Germline V CDR1 and CDR2: SGHRS, YFSETQ. V lost 1 base, J lost 0 bases, and 11 bases lay in between. The CDR3 is 16 amino acids. CDR3 residues: CASSLSYRDSGNTIYF. The CDR3 nucleotides read TGCGCCAGCAGCTTGTCGTACAGGGACTCTGGAAACACCATATATTTT. Using reference TRBV5-1 and TRBJ1-3 for the parts outside the CDR3, the full variable domain is KAGVTQTPRYLIKTRGQQVTLSCSPISGHRSVSWYQQTPGQGLQFLFEYFSETQRNKGNFPGRFSGRQFSNSRSEMNVSTLELGDSALYLCASSLSYRDSGNTIYFGEGSWLTVV.